These 13 T cell receptor beta chains were all obtained from the same sample, sequenced in a study of post-analysis software for immune sequencing data. Incorporated into the TCR beta cDNA libraries were unique molecular identifiers, which served to reduce PCR and sequencing biases. TCRdb redid the calling of the PCR reads with MiXCR, one entry per CDR3 protein. The sample has more than 350,000 distinct CDR3 sequences; 30% to 45% are singletons. For these TCRs, the target antigens are not known. Broader study findings: The study found TRBV5-6, TRBV5-1 and TRBV20-1 among about five TRBV segments more frequent in patients than controls.

Sequencing used blood. The receptors were sampled from a girl aged 2 to 9 with multiple sclerosis.

The chain is built from TRBV12-3 or TRBV12-4 and TRBJ1-5, with TRBD1 identical over 8 bases. The CDR3 consists of 14 residues. V lost 6 bases and J lost 5; bases outside the gene matches: 6. CDR3 sequence reads: CASSHTGGDQPQHF. The CDR3 region has the DNA TGTGCCAGCAGCCATACAGGGGGGGATCAGCCCCAGCATTTT.

This chain uses TRBV15 with TRBJ2-5, with D maybe TRBD2 (5 bases). This CDR3 contains 12 residues. Trimming pared 0 bases from V and 12 bases from J, leaving 11 bases between. Germline V gene data show CDR1 as LNHNV and CDR2 as YYDKDF (reference sequence). This CDR3 reads CATSRDFGVKYF. The DNA of the CDR3 is TGTGCCACCAGCAGAGACTTCGGGGTGAAGTACTTC.

This clonotype was observed a handful of times. CDR3 sequence (DNA): TGTGCCAGCAGTGACTCGTTTCAGGGCCCCTACAATGAGCAGTTCTTC. Protein: CASSDSFQGPYNEQFF. This sequence joins TRBV6-4 and TRBJ2-1; a possible D gene is TRBD1 (5 bases). The CDR3 has 16 amino acids. CDR1 and CDR2 (germline): MRHNA, SNTAGT. V shed 0 bases and J shed 2 bases, with 11 bases lying between them.

The chain recombines TRBV4-3 with TRBJ2-5, with 8 nucleotides matching TRBD2. The assigned J gene may be wrong: the sequence end matches TRBJ2-7 better. Germline values: CDR1 LGHNA, CDR2 YSLEER. The CDR3 has 16 residues. The CDR3 loop is CASSQESGGAAYEQYF. CDR3 in DNA: TGCGCCAGCAGCCAAGAAAGCGGGGGCGCCGCCTACGAGCAGTACTTC.

As concerns this clonotype: One base away lies a much larger clone, so this may be a sequencing read error. V and J are TRBV7-3 and TRBJ2-3, with D perhaps TRBD2 (6 bases). Germline CDR1 and CDR2: SGHTA and FQGTGA. This CDR3 region has 15 residues. The CDR3: CVSSLTNGGRDTQYF. The DNA for the CDR3 is TGTGTCAGCAGCTTAACAAACGGAGGGAGGGATACGCAGTATTTT.

The chain employs TRBV28 and TRBJ2-6; perhaps TRBD1 as D (6 bases). CDR1 is MDHEN and CDR2 is SYDVKM in the germline V gene. Trimming left V 8 bases short and J 1 base short, with 18 bases between. CDR3 length: 17 amino acids. DNA for the CDR3: TGTGCCAGCTGCACAGGGTTTCCTTCTTCTGGGGCCAACGTCCTGACTTTC. Residues: CASCTGFPSSGANVLTF.

The CDR3 loop reads CASRRDRGYQETQYF. CDR3 coding DNA: TGTGCCAGCAGGCGGGACAGGGGATATCAAGAGACCCAGTACTTC. The chain is built from TRBV6-5 and TRBJ2-5; the match to TRBD1 covers 10 bases. CDR1 MNHEY and CDR2 SVGAGI come from the germline V gene. Unmatched junction bases numbered 6, after V lost 6 bases and J lost 2 bases. The CDR3 is made up of 15 amino acids.

In its sample, this clonotype was seen a few times. The chain is built from TRBV3-1 and TRBJ1-4, with D hard to call. This CDR3 has 16 amino acids. The germline V gene encodes CDR1 LGHDT and CDR2 YNNKEL (reference sequence). Between the trimmed V and J ends, which lost 4 bases and 4 bases, there was a span of 16 bases. In DNA, the CDR3 is TGTGCCAGCAGCCTCCTTACCGGCAGCCATAATGAAAAACTGTTTTTT. This sequence encodes CASSLLTGSHNEKLFF. Full variable domain (rest looked up from reference TRBV3-1 and TRBJ1-4): DTAVSQTPKYLVTQMGNDKSIKCEQNLGHDTMYWYKQDSKKFLKIMFSYNNKELIINETVPNRFSPKSPDKAHLNLHINSLELGDSAVYFCASSLLTGSHNEKLFFGSGTQLSVL.

This clonotype occurred a few times. The chain combines TRBV4-2 with TRBJ1-5; D is perhaps TRBD1 (5 bases). The CDR3 contains 16 residues. CDR1 is LGHNA, CDR2 YNFKEQ, per germline. Trimming pared 4 bases from V and 3 bases from J, leaving 16 bases between. The CDR3: CASSRSRDRNNQPQHF. Here the CDR3 DNA reads TGTGCCAGCAGCCGGTCGCGTGACAGAAACAATCAGCCCCAGCATTTT.

The chain is built from TRBV7-9 and TRBJ2-3, with D perhaps TRBD1 or TRBD2 (5 bases each). The CDR3 is 15 amino acids. The germline V gene has CDR1 SEHNR and CDR2 FQNEAQ (reference sequence). V was cut by 4 bases and J by 2 bases, with 13 bases left in between. CDR3 protein: CASSSLVGDTDTQYF. CDR3 bases: TGTGCCAGCAGCTCCCTAGTGGGGGACACAGATACGCAGTATTTT.

This clonotype was observed a handful of times. V is TRBV5-1 and J is TRBJ2-1; 14 nucleotides align to TRBD2. This CDR3 comprises 20 residues. Germline-derived CDR1 and CDR2 are SGHRS and YFSETQ. The ends lost 2 bases at V and 0 bases at J; junction bases unmatched: 10. CDR3 in amino acids: CASSLTGTSGGRSSYNEQFF. The CDR3 DNA reads TGCGCCAGCAGCTTAACCGGGACTAGCGGGGGAAGGAGCTCCTACAATGAGCAGTTCTTC.

This rearrangement joins TRBV20-1 to TRBJ2-1, with 15 bases lining up with TRBD2. Germline-derived CDR1 and CDR2 are DFQATT and SNEGSKA (reference sequence). The V and J ends lost 6 bases and 9 bases, in that order; junction bases with no gene match: 6. This CDR3 is built from 14 residues. The CDR3, as DNA: TGCAGTGCGTGGACTAGCGGGAGGGCCAGTGAGCAGTTCTTC. The encoded protein is CSAWTSGRASEQFF.

The V and J genes are TRBV5-1 and TRBJ2-7; 7 positions match TRBD2. This CDR3 spans 15 amino acids. Germline CDR1 reads SGHRS; CDR2 reads YFSETQ. Losses at the gene ends were 2 bases for V and 2 bases for J; bases not matched to a gene: 7. DNA of the CDR3: TGCGCCAGCAGCTTCCTAGCGGAGACCACCTACGAGCAGTACTTC. Protein product: CASSFLAETTYEQYF.